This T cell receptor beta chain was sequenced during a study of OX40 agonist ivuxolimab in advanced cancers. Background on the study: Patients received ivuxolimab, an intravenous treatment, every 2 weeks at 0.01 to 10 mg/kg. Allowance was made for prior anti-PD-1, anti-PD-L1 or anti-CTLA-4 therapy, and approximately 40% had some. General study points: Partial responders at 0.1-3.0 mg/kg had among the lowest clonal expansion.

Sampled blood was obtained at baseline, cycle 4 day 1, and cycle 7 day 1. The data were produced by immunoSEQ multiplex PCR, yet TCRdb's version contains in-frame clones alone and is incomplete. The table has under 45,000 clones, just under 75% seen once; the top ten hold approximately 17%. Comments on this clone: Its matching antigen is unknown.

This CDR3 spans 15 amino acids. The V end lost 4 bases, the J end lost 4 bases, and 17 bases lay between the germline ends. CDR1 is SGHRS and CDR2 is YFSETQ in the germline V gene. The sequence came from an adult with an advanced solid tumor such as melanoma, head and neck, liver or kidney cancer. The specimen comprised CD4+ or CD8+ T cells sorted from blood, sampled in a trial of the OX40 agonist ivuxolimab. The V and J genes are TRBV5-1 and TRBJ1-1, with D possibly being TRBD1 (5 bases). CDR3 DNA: TGCGCCAGCAGCCCGGGGCAGGGTTCGACCACTGAAGCTTTCTTT. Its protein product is CASSPGQGSTTEAFF.